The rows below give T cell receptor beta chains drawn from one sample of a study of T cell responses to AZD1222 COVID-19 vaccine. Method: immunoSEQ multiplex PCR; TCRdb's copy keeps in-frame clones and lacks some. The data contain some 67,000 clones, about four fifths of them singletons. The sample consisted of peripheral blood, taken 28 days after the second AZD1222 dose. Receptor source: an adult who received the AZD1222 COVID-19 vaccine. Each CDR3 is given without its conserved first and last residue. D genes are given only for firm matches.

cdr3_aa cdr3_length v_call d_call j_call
ASARDRAEKLF 11 TRBV6-5 TRBD1 TRBJ1-4
ASDWDRGSGELF 12 TRBV7-9 TRBD1 TRBJ2-2
ASSRTGGFRYEQY 13 TRBV4-2 TRBD1 TRBJ2-7
ASSIFLSPLH 10 TRBV19 NA TRBJ1-6
ASSPTLQGSEAF 12 TRBV7-9 NA TRBJ1-1
ASSGEGQRLNTQY 13 TRBV11-2 NA TRBJ2-3
SVQGTGLGGELF 12 TRBV29-1 TRBD1 TRBJ2-2
SVGRQTYGYT 10 TRBV29-1 NA TRBJ1-2
ASSFPDSSSYEQY 13 TRBV28 NA TRBJ2-7
ASSLDRMNEKLF 12 TRBV7-2 NA TRBJ1-4
AWSAGTVYQPQH 12 TRBV30 NA TRBJ1-5
ASLSDRGYEQY 11 TRBV18 TRBD1 TRBJ2-7
ASSQGGSTDTQY 12 TRBV11-3 NA TRBJ2-3
ASSSLTASLDEQF 13 TRBV6-2/TRBV6-3 NA TRBJ2-1
ASSSFLGDEQF 11 TRBV18 NA TRBJ2-1
ATRGTAADTQY 11 TRBV28 NA TRBJ2-3
ASSPGTASGNTIY 13 TRBV5-4 TRBD1 TRBJ1-3
ATSKDRGRDEQY 12 TRBV15 TRBD1 TRBJ2-7
SAKTLLGEKLF 11 TRBV29-1 NA TRBJ1-4
ASSVQRPNPLY 11 TRBV7-6 NA TRBJ2-5